This T cell receptor beta chain was found in a study of OX40 agonist ivuxolimab in advanced cancers. The study's findings and limits: Expanded clones belonging to CD8+ T cells outnumbered, on average, those of CD4+. Partial responders receiving 0.1-3.0 mg/kg showed among the lowest clonal expansion.

With regard to this clone: Its antigen is as yet unknown.

CDR3 length equals 12 residues. Trimming pared 2 bases from V and 4 bases from J, leaving 4 bases between. Per germline, CDR1 MNHEY and CDR2 SMNVEV (reference sequence). Repertoires were generated with immunoSEQ multiplex PCR, while TCRdb's copy carries only in-frame clones and drops some. The sample includes roughly 50,000 clones, around 93% of them seen just once. The sequenced sample was CD4+ or CD8+ T cells sorted from blood, obtained in a trial of the OX40 agonist ivuxolimab. This TCR was recovered from an adult with an advanced solid tumor such as melanoma, head and neck, liver or kidney cancer. The rearrangement joins TRBV27 to TRBJ2-3; D remains ambiguous. The CDR3 loop reads CASSLPSDTQYF. CDR3 nucleotide sequence: TGTGCCAGCAGTTTACCGTCAGATACGCAGTATTTT.